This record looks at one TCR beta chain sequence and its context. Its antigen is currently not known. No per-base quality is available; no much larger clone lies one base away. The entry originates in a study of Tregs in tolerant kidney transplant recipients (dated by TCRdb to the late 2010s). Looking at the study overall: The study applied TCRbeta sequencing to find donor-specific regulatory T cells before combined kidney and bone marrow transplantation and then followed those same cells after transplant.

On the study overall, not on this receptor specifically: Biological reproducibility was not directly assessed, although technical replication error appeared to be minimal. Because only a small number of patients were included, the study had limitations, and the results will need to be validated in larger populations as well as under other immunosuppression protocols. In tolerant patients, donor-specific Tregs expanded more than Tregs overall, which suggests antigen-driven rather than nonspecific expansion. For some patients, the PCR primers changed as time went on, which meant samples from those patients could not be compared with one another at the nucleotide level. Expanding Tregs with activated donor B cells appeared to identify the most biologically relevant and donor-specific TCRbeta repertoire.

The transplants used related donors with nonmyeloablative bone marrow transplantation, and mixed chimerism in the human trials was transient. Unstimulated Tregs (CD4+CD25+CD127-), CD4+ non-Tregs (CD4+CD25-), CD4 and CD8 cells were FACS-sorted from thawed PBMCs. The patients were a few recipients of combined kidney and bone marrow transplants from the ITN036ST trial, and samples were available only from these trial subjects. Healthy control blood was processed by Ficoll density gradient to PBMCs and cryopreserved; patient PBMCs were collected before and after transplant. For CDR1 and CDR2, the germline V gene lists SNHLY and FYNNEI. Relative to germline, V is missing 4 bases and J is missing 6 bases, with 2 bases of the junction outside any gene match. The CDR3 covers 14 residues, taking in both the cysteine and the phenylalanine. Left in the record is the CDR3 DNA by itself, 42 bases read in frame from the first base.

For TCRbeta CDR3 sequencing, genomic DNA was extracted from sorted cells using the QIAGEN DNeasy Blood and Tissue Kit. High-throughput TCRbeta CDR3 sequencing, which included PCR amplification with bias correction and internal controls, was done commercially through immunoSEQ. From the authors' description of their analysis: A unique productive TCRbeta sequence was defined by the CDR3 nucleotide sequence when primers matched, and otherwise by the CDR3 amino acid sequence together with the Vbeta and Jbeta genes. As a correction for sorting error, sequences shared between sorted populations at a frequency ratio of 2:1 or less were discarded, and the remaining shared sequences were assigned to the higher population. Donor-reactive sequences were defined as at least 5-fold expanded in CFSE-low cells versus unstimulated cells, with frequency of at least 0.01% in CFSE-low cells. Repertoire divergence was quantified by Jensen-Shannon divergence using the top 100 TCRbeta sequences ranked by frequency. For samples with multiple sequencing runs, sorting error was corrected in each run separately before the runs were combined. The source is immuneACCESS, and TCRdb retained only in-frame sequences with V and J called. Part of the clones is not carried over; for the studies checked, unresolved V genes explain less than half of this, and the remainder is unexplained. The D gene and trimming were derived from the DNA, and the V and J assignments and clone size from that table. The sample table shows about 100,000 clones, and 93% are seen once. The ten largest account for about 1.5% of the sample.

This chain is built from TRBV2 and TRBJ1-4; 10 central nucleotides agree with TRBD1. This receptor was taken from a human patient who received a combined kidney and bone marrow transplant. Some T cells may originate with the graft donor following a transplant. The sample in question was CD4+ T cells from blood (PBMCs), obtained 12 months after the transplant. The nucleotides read TGTGCCAGCAGTGGACAGGGGGCGGATGAAAAACTGTTTTTT. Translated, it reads CASSGQGADEKLFF.